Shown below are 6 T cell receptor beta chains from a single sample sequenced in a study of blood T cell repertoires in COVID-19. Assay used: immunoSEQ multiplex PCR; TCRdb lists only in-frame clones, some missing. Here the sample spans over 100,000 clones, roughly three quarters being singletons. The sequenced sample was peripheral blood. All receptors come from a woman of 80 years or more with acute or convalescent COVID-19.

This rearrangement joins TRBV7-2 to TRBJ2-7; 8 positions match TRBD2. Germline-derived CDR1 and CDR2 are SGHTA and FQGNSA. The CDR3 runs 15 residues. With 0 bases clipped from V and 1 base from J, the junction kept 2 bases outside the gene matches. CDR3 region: CASSLASGNSYEQYF. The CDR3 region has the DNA TGTGCCAGCAGCTTAGCTAGCGGGAATTCCTACGAGCAGTACTTC.

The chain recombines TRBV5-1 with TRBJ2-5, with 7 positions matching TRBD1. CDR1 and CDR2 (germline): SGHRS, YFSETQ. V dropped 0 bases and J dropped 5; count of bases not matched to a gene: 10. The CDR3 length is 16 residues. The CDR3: CASSLEAQGGGETQYF. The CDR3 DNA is TGCGCCAGCAGCTTGGAGGCCCAAGGGGGCGGGGAGACCCAGTACTTC.

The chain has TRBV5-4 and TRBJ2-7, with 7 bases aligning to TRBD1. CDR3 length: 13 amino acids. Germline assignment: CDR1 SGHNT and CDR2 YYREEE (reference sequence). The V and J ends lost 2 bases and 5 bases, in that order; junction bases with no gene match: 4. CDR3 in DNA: TGTGCCAGCAGCTTTACAGGGGAAAACGAGCAGTACTTC. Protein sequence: CASSFTGENEQYF.

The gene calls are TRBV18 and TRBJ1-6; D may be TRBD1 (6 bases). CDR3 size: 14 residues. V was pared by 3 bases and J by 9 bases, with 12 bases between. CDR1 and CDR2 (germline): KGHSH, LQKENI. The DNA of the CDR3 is TGTGCCAGCTCACCGGAAATCAGGGGTTCACCCCTCCACTTT. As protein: CASSPEIRGSPLHF.

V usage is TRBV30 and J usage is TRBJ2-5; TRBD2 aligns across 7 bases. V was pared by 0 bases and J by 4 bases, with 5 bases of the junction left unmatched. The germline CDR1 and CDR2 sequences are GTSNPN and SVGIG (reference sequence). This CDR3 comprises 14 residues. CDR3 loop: CAWSVKRGGETQYF. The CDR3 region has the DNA TGTGCCTGGAGTGTAAAGCGGGGTGGAGAGACCCAGTACTTC. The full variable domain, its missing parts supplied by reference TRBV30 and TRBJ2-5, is SQTIHQWPATLVQPVGSPLSLECTVEGTSNPNLYWYRQAAGRGLQLLFYSVGIGQISSEVPQNLSASRPQDRQFILSSKKLLLSDSGFYLCAWSVKRGGETQYFGPGTRLLVL.

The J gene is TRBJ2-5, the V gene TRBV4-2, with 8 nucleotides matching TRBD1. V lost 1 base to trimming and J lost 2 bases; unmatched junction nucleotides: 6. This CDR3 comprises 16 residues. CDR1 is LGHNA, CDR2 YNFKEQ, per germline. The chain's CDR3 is CASSQGDRLDQETQYF. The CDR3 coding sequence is TGTGCCAGCAGCCAAGGGGACAGGCTGGATCAAGAGACCCAGTACTTC.